This T cell receptor (beta chain) was retrieved from a study of blood T cells in healthy people across ages. This CDR3 has 13 amino acids. The germline gives CDR1 LGHNA, CDR2 YSLEER. PCR was performed a second time for roughly 7 to 12 cycles using a sample-barcoded 5' primer and a J-beta primer mix. TCRdb reanalysed the 5' RACE reads using MiXCR and keeps one entry per CDR3 protein. The sample records under 1 million distinct CDR3 sequences, more than 40% being singletons. The chain has TRBV4-3 and TRBJ2-4; a possible D gene is TRBD1 (6 bases). The end of the DNA fits TRBJ2-7 better, so the J call may be wrong. This sequence originates from a man aged 60 to 75 in good health. Sequenced: blood. The chain's CDR3 is CASSLPGGHEQYF. The CDR3, as DNA: TGCGCCAGCAGCCTGCCTGGGGGCCACGAGCAGTACTTC.